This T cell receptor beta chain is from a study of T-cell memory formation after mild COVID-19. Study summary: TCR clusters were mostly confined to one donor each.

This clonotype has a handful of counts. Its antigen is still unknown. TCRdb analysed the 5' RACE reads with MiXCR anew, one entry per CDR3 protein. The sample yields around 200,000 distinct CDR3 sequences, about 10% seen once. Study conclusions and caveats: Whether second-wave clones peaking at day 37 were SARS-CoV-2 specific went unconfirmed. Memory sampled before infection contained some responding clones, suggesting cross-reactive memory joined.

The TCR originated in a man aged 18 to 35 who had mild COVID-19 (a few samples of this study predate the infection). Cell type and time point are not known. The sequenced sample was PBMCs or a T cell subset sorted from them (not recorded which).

CDR3 in amino acids: CASSLSGVDEQYF. The DNA of the CDR3 is TGTGCCAGCAGCTTATCGGGCGTGGACGAGCAGTACTTC. The rearrangement links TRBV7-9 to TRBJ2-7; no firm D call. Germline loops: CDR1 SEHNR, CDR2 FQNEAQ (reference sequence). V was pared by 2 bases and J by 5 bases, with 10 bases between. The CDR3 runs to 13 residues.